This passage covers 8 T cell receptor beta chains from one sample sequenced in a study of T cells in Graves' hyperthyroidism and ophthalmopathy. TCR beta CDR3 sequences were amplified from RNA transcripts. The HTBI primer set drove a first-round RT-PCR of the TCR CDR3. TCRdb re-analysed the multiplex PCR reads in MiXCR, keeping a single row per CDR3 protein. The sample has hundreds of thousands of distinct CDR3 sequences; roughly 14% are singletons. The sample taken for sequencing was blood. These receptors originate from a man aged 18 to 35 with Graves' ophthalmopathy.

This clonotype was counted ten times or more. The chain has TRBV7-2 and TRBJ2-3, with TRBD1 as a possible D gene (6 bases). CDR1 SGHTA and CDR2 FQGNSA come from the germline V gene. Trimming stripped 0 bases from V and 3 bases from J, with 13 bases between. The CDR3 extends over 16 amino acids. The CDR3 loop reads CASSLAGGGWTDTQYF. In DNA form, the CDR3 reads TGTGCCAGCAGCTTAGCTGGGGGCGGGTGGACAGATACGCAGTATTTT.

On this clonotype: Possible read error: a much larger clone is one base away. The chain combines TRBV28 with TRBJ1-2; 8 nucleotides line up with TRBD1. The CDR3 is made up of 14 amino acids. Germline CDR1 reads MDHEN; CDR2 reads SYDVKM. The CDR3 bases are TGTGCCAGCAGGAGTTCAGGACAGGGCTATGGCCACACCTTC. The encoded protein is CASRSSGQGYGHTF.

The V and J genes are TRBV7-2 and TRBJ2-3; 8 bases match TRBD2. The CDR3 contains 14 residues. CDR1 is SGHTA and CDR2 is FQGNSA in the germline V gene. The V and J ends lost 8 bases and 4 bases, in that order; junction bases with no gene match: 8. The CDR3 loop reads CASSGRGGPDTQYF. DNA for the CDR3: TGTGCCAGCTCCGGACGGGGGGGTCCAGATACGCAGTATTTT.

This clonotype was picked up a small number of times. This chain connects TRBV13 to TRBJ2-7, with TRBD2 matching 9 bases. CDR3 length: 16 residues. V lost 0 bases, J lost 3 bases, and 6 bases stayed unmatched. CDR1 is PRHDT and CDR2 is FYEKMQ in the germline V gene (reference sequence). The CDR3 spells CASSLGSGTSSYEQYF. For the CDR3, the DNA is TGTGCCAGCAGCTTAGGGTCCGGGACTAGCAGCTACGAGCAGTACTTC.

The table lists this clonotype with many counts. This chain joins TRBV6-1 and TRBJ2-5; D is unresolved. This CDR3 contains 15 residues. V was clipped by 0 bases and J by 3 bases, with 11 bases between them. Germline V gene data show CDR1 as MNHNS and CDR2 as SASEGT. The CDR3 here is CASSEASALEETQYF. The DNA of the CDR3 is TGTGCCAGCAGTGAAGCCTCGGCGCTGGAAGAGACCCAGTACTTC.

This clonotype was picked up many times. The rearrangement joins TRBV29-1 to TRBJ1-2; no reliable D call. V dropped 0 bases and J dropped 3 bases, with 11 bases sitting between them. Germline CDR1 SQVTM, CDR2 ANQGSEA. CDR3 length: 14 residues. The DNA of the CDR3 is TGCAGCGTTGAAGATGTCACTAGACACTATGGCTACACCTTC. It translates to CSVEDVTRHYGYTF. The complete variable domain, with remaining parts taken from reference TRBV29-1 and TRBJ1-2, reads SAVISQKPSRDICQRGTSLTIQCQVDSQVTMMFWYRQQPGQSLTLIATANQGSEATYESGFVIDKFPISRPNLTFSTLTVSNMSPEDSSIYLCSVEDVTRHYGYTFGSGTRLTVV.

This clonotype showed up many times. As DNA, the CDR3 is TGTGCCAGCAGCCAAGAGGGGGAGTTCTATGGCTACACCTTC. Translated, it gives CASSQEGEFYGYTF. V is TRBV3-1 and J is TRBJ1-2; weak D call: TRBD1 (5 bases). V was cut by 0 bases and J by 4 bases, with 9 bases left in between. Germline CDR1 is LGHDT and CDR2 is YNNKEL (reference sequence). The CDR3 runs 14 residues.

This clonotype was counted at least ten times. The V call is TRBV12-3 or TRBV12-4, the J call TRBJ2-4; TRBD1 matches 12 bases. After removal of 5 bases from V and 12 bases from J, the junction contained 8 bases not matched to a gene. The CDR3 is made up of 14 amino acids. The CDR3 region is CASSPGQGAFRQYF. CDR3 in DNA: TGTGCCAGCAGTCCGGGACAGGGGGCCTTTCGTCAGTACTTC.